This T cell receptor beta chain was sequenced in a study of identical twins. General study points: Twin-shared out-of-frame alpha sequences were enriched for low generation probability. For monozygotic twins, models underestimated out-of-frame TCR alpha sharing.

TCRdb passed the 5' RACE reads through MiXCR, listing each CDR3 protein once. The sample holds under 350,000 distinct CDR3 sequences, roughly 9.8% seen once. The CDR3 runs 10 residues. Germline lookup yields CDR1 DFQATT and CDR2 SNEGSKA (reference sequence). The V gene lost 6 bases and the J gene lost 10 bases, with 10 bases spanning the gap. This clonotype has ten or more counts. Its target is not known. Every donor was a healthy Caucasian. These data also featured in a second study, about yellow fever vaccine responses in identical twins.

This chain joins TRBV20-1 and TRBJ2-1; TRBD1 might be the D (6 bases). This sequence was found in a woman younger than 30 in good health. Specimen: CD8+ T cells sorted from blood. The CDR3 DNA reads TGCAGTGCCCCAGGGGTGGAGCAGTTCTTC. Translation: CSAPGVEQFF.